These T cell receptor beta chains were read from a single sample in a study of OX40 agonist ivuxolimab in advanced cancers. TCRdb's table, derived via immunoSEQ multiplex PCR, lists solely in-frame clones and lacks some. This table has fewer than 95,000 clones, under 95% appearing once. The sequencing used CD4+ or CD8+ T cells sorted from blood, collected in a trial of the OX40 agonist ivuxolimab. All receptors come from an adult with an advanced solid tumor such as melanoma, head and neck, liver or kidney cancer. Each CDR3 is given with its conserved first and last residue. Fields, in order: clone size, J gene, D gene, V gene, CDR3 protein, CDR3 DNA. The D gene is left open where the match is weak. Clone size appears in some rows only: once, few, many, or a class for an expanded clone.

.	TRBJ2-7	.	TRBV6-5	CASSYLRTGSEQYF	TGTGCCAGCAGTTACCTCAGAACGGGGAGCGAGCAGTACTTC
.	TRBJ1-1	.	TRBV6-6	CASSYGREGEAFF	TGTGCCAGCAGTTACGGTAGGGAGGGTGAAGCTTTCTTT
.	TRBJ1-5	.	TRBV2	CASNGQYNQPQHF	TGTGCCAGCAATGGACAGTACAATCAGCCCCAGCATTTT
.	TRBJ1-6	.	TRBV19	CASSMAGASNSPLHF	TGTGCCAGTAGTATGGCAGGAGCTTCTAATTCACCCCTCCACTTT
.	TRBJ2-7	.	TRBV19	CASSIASEGEQYF	TGTGCCAGTAGTATAGCCTCGGAGGGGGAGCAGTACTTC
.	TRBJ2-5	TRBD2	TRBV7-3	CASSPSSGVQETQYF	TGTGCCAGCAGCCCTTCGAGCGGGGTTCAAGAGACCCAGTACTTC
.	TRBJ1-2	.	TRBV7-2	CASSFIDWSYGYTF	TGTGCCAGCAGCTTTATTGATTGGTCCTATGGCTACACCTTC
.	TRBJ1-2	TRBD1	TRBV9	CASSPRDRVTGYTF	TGTGCCAGCAGCCCGCGGGACAGGGTGACTGGCTACACCTTC
once	TRBJ2-1	.	TRBV7-8	CASSPLWNEQFF	TGTGCCAGCAGCCCCCTATGGAATGAGCAGTTCTTC
.	TRBJ2-5	TRBD1	TRBV27	CASSSSGTGKTQYF	TGTGCCAGCAGTTCGTCCGGGACAGGGAAGACCCAGTACTTC
.	TRBJ1-1	TRBD1	TRBV28	CASSLWGNRGRNTEAFF	TGTGCCAGCAGTTTGTGGGGAAACAGGGGCAGGAACACTGAAGCTTTCTTT
once	TRBJ2-7	.	TRBV11-2	CASSLVPGEASVQYF	TGTGCCAGCAGCTTAGTTCCGGGCGAAGCCTCAGTGCAGTACTTC
.	TRBJ2-1	.	TRBV9	CASSKDTYNEQFF	TGTGCCAGCAGCAAGGACACATACAATGAGCAGTTCTTC
.	TRBJ2-7	.	TRBV13	CASSIGPFSYEQYF	TGTGCCAGCAGCATCGGGCCATTCTCCTACGAGCAGTACTTC
.	TRBJ2-7	.	TRBV19	CASSETIRHEQYF	TGTGCCAGTAGTGAGACGATTCGCCACGAGCAGTACTTC
.	TRBJ1-2	.	TRBV28	CAVRDGVARTF	TGTGCTGTCCGGGACGGAGTTGCTAGGACCTTC
.	TRBJ2-1	TRBD2	TRBV27	CASSRSIAGGTEQFF	TGTGCCAGCAGCAGGTCAATAGCGGGAGGGACTGAGCAGTTCTTC